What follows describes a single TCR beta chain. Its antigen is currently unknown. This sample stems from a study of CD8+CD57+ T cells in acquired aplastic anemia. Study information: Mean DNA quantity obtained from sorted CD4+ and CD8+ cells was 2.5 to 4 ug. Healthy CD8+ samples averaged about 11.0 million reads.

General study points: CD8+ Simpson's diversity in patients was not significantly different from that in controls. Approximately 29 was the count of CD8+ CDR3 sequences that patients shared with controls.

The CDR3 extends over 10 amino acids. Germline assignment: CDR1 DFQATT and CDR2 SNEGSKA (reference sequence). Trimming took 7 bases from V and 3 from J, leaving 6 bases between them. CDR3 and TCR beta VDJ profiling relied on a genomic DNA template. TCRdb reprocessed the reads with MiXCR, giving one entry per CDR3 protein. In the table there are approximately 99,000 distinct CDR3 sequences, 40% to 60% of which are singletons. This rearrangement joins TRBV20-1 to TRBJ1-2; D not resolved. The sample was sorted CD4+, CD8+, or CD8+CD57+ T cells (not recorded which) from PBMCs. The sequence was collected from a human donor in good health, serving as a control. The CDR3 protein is CSVVDYGYTF. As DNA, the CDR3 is TGCAGTGTAGTAGACTATGGCTACACCTTC.